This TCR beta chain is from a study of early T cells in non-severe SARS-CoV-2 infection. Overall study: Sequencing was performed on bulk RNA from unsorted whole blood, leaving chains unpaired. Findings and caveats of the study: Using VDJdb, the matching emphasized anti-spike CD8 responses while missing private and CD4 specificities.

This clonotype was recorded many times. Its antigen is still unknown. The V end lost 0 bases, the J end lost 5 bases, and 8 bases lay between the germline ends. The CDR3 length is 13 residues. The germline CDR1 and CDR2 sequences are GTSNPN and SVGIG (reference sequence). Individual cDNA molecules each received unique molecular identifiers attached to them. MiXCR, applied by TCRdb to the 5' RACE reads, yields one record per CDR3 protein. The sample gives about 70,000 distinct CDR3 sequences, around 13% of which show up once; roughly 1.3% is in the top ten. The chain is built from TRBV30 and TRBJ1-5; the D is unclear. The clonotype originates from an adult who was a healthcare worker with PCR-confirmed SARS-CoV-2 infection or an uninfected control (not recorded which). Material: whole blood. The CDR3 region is CAWSVDGDQPQHF. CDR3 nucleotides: TGTGCCTGGAGTGTAGATGGAGATCAGCCCCAGCATTTT. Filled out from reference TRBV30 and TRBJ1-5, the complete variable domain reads SQTIHQWPATLVQPVGSPLSLECTVEGTSNPNLYWYRQAAGRGLQLLFYSVGIGQISSEVPQNLSASRPQDRQFILSSKKLLLSDSGFYLCAWSVDGDQPQHFGDGTRLSIL.